This T cell receptor beta chain emerged from a study of OX40 agonist ivuxolimab in advanced cancers. This CDR3 region has 15 residues. Germline V gene data show CDR1 as SGHRS and CDR2 as YFSETQ. V lost 0 bases, J lost 4 bases, and 12 bases lay in between. Produced via immunoSEQ multiplex PCR; TCRdb's table is partial and in-frame only. The data hold roughly 61,000 clones, with 86% observed a single time. The origin of this receptor is an adult with an advanced solid tumor such as melanoma, head and neck, liver or kidney cancer. The V and J genes are TRBV5-1 and TRBJ2-3, with D possibly TRBD1 on 5 matching bases. The specimen comprised CD4+ or CD8+ T cells sorted from blood, sampled in a trial of the OX40 agonist ivuxolimab. The CDR3 DNA is TGCGCCAGCAGCTTGGAGGGCAGGGCCCCAGATACGCAGTATTTT. This gives the protein CASSLEGRAPDTQYF.